This entry concerns a single TCR beta chain. A 5'RACE template switching approach incorporating UMIs was used to make TCR beta cDNA. No DNA is given; TCRdb re-called the 5' RACE reads and lists each CDR3 protein once. This table lists 300,000 to 450,000 distinct CDR3 sequences. The sample is drawn from a study of T cells expressing NK-cell markers. Overall study: HCMV serostatus: most of the eight sequenced donors positive, one negative.

Germline values: CDR1 SNHLY, CDR2 FYNNEI. This CDR3 is 14 amino acids long. The chain carries TRBV2 and TRBJ1-3; TCRdb designates TRBD1, a call that cannot be tested without DNA. The source material was blood T cells: a sorted CD56 or NKG2C T cell subset, CD4+ or CD8+ T cells, or bulk PBMC T cells (not recorded which). The source of this sequence is a man between 18 and 69 years old in good health. This CDR3 is CASSGGGAGNTIYF.